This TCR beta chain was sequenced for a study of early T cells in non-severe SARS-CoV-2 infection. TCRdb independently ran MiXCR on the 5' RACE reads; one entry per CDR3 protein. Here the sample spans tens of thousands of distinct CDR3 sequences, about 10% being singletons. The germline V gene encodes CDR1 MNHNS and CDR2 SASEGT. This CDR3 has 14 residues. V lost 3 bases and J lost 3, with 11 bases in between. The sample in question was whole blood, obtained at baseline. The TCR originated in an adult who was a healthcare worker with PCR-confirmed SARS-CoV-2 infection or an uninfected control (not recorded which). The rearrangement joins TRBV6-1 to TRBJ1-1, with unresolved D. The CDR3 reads CASSDSLSYTEAFF. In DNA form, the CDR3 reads TGTGCCAGCAGTGATAGCCTCAGTTACACTGAAGCTTTCTTT.